The rows below give T cell receptor beta chains drawn from one sample of a study of T cell responses to AZD1222 COVID-19 vaccine. This table comes from immunoSEQ multiplex PCR, and its TCRdb copy is limited to in-frame clones, with some not included. The table lists around 100,000 clones, roughly 88% of them singletons. Material: peripheral blood, obtained on day 0 of AZD1222 vaccination. The receptors here all came from an adult in good health. The CDR3 runs from the conserved cysteine through the conserved F or W. Each record gives: CDR3 protein, CDR3 DNA, D gene, clone size, J gene, V gene. A D gene is named only where the DNA matches it firmly. Where a row states a size, it is once, few, many or the class of an expanded clone; other rows omit it.

CATSRVGVVSGYTF	TGTGCCACCAGCAGAGTGGGGGTCGTGAGTGGCTACACCTTC	-	-	TRBJ1-2	TRBV15
CASSQDWQGAYGYTF	TGCGCCAGCAGCCAAGATTGGCAGGGGGCCTATGGCTACACCTTC	TRBD1	-	TRBJ1-2	TRBV4-3
CAISEQGRKLFF	TGTGCCATCAGTGAGCAGGGCCGAAAACTGTTTTTT	-	-	TRBJ1-4	TRBV10-3
CASSQEDRAGNSPLHF	TGTGCCAGCAGCCAAGAAGACAGGGCTGGGAATTCACCCCTCCACTTT	TRBD1	-	TRBJ1-6	TRBV4-2
CASSNDRGAYEQYF	TGTGCCAGCAGCAACGACAGGGGGGCCTACGAGCAGTACTTC	TRBD1	-	TRBJ2-7	TRBV7-8
CASSTKIGPRRADTQYF	TGTGCCAGCAGCACAAAAATCGGACCCCGGAGGGCAGATACGCAGTATTTT	-	-	TRBJ2-3	TRBV7-9
CASSAGQGVGTDNSPLHF	TGTGCCAGCAGCGCCGGACAGGGGGTTGGGACGGATAATTCACCCCTCCACTTT	TRBD1	once	TRBJ1-6	TRBV9
CSYSRNEQFF	TGCAGCTATTCCAGAAATGAGCAGTTCTTC	-	-	TRBJ2-1	TRBV29-1
CASSSLYNEQFF	TGTGCCAGCAGCTCTCTCTACAATGAGCAGTTCTTC	-	-	TRBJ2-1	TRBV5-4
CATSEHGTSGYNEQFF	TGTGCCACCAGTGAGCACGGGACTAGCGGCTACAATGAGCAGTTCTTC	TRBD2	-	TRBJ2-1	TRBV24-1
CASSLQQGAGSPLHF	TGTGCCAGCAGCTTGCAACAGGGGGCTGGTTCACCCCTCCACTTT	TRBD1	-	TRBJ1-6	TRBV7-9
CASSWQGSPPRETEAFF	TGTGCCAGCAGTTGGCAGGGATCACCACCAAGAGAGACTGAAGCTTTCTTT	-	-	TRBJ1-1	TRBV6-2/TRBV6-3
CATSRQGFNEKLFF	TGTGCCACCAGCAGACAGGGGTTTAATGAAAAACTGTTTTTT	-	-	TRBJ1-4	TRBV15
CASSLGEGAVLTEAFF	TGCGCCAGCAGCCTCGGAGAGGGGGCGGTTTTAACTGAAGCTTTCTTT	TRBD1	-	TRBJ1-1	TRBV4-1
CASSFDDNEQFF	TGTGCCAGCAGCTTTGATGACAATGAGCAGTTCTTC	-	-	TRBJ2-1	TRBV5-4
CASSSGQGGEKLFF	TGTGCCAGCAGTTCGGGACAGGGAGGTGAAAAACTGTTTTTT	TRBD1	-	TRBJ1-4	TRBV28
CASSPTVSSGNTIYF	TGTGCCAGCAGCCCGACAGTAAGCTCTGGAAACACCATATATTTT	-	-	TRBJ1-3	TRBV28
CATSDSQGYNQPQHF	TGTGCCACCAGTGATTCACAGGGTTACAATCAGCCCCAGCATTTT	-	-	TRBJ1-5	TRBV24-1
CASSPSRLAWGDEQFF	TGTGCCAGCAGCCCCTCGAGACTAGCGTGGGGCGATGAGCAGTTCTTC	TRBD2	-	TRBJ2-1	TRBV7-9
CASSLARGQGARF	TGTGCCAGCAGTTTAGCGAGGGGACAGGGGGCTCGCTTC	TRBD1	-	TRBJ2-7	TRBV12-3/TRBV12-4